A selection of T cell receptor beta chains follows, all from one sample in a study of cytomegalovirus exposure and HLA in healthy donors. The table came from immunoSEQ multiplex PCR; TCRdb's copy has only in-frame clones and leaves some out. The top ten clones hold 45% to 60% of a sample with tens of thousands of clones, around 72% of them seen once. Sequencing input: PBMCs. These receptors were obtained from a man over 45 in good health and CMV-seropositive. The CDR3 runs from the conserved cysteine through the conserved F or W. A D gene is named only where the DNA matches it firmly. Clone size, where shown, is once, few, many, or a class for clones that have expanded.

cdr3_nt cdr3_aa clone_size j_call v_call d_call
TGTGCCAGCAGCTACGGTGCGGGGGAGACCCAGTACTTC CASSYGAGETQYF few TRBJ2-5 TRBV7-9 -
TGTGCCAGTAGTATGTACAGCCCAAGCTCCTATAATTCACCCCTCCACTTT CASSMYSPSSYNSPLHF once TRBJ1-6 TRBV19 -
TGTGCCAGCAGCTTAGCGGGAGCGGGAGACGAGCAGTTCTTC CASSLAGAGDEQFF - TRBJ2-1 TRBV7-9 TRBD2
TGTTCCACCAGTTTACAGGGGGCGCCTGGGGAGGCCCAGTACTTC CSTSLQGAPGEAQYF many TRBJ2-5 TRBV15 TRBD1
TGCGCCAGTACGGGACAGAGCTCTGGAAACACCATATATTTT CASTGQSSGNTIYF - TRBJ1-3 TRBV10-1 TRBD1
TGTGCCAGCAGCTTAGCCCCAGGGGGATTCAATAGGCAAAACATTCAGTACTTC CASSLAPGGFNRQNIQYF - TRBJ2-4 TRBV7-2 TRBD1
TGTTCCAGCAGCTCAGGGACAGGGCTGAGCACAGATACGCAGTATTTT CSSSSGTGLSTDTQYF - TRBJ2-3 TRBV7-9 TRBD1
TGTGCCAGTAGTGGAACGATCCTCGGGGTCTCGAGGGCCAACACTGAAGCTTTCTTT CASSGTILGVSRANTEAFF few TRBJ1-1 TRBV19 -
TGTGCCAGCAGAATAAATAGCGGGAGGGGTACCGACGAGCAGTACTTC CASRINSGRGTDEQYF - TRBJ2-7 TRBV6-6 TRBD2
TGCGCCAGCAGCCAAGAGGGTCGACAGTGGACAGGGAACTATGGCTACACCTTC CASSQEGRQWTGNYGYTF few TRBJ1-2 TRBV4-3 TRBD1
TGCGCCAGCTCTCAGGACAGGGTGACCGGGGAGCTGTTTTTT CASSQDRVTGELFF - TRBJ2-2 TRBV4-3 TRBD1
TGTGCCAGCAGCTTAGCGCGGGGGACTAGCGGGGGCCTCAAAGATGAGCAGTTCTTC CASSLARGTSGGLKDEQFF - TRBJ2-1 TRBV7-9 TRBD2
TGTGCCAGCAGTGGGTCGTCAGGGTCTAATTCACCCCTCCACTTT CASSGSSGSNSPLHF - TRBJ1-6 TRBV5-5 -
TGTGCCAGCAGCTTAGACGGGGGAAAGACCCAGTACTTC CASSLDGGKTQYF - TRBJ2-5 TRBV7-2 -
TGTGCCTCTCAACCCCGTGAGCAGGGGAGGGGAACTGAAGCTTTCTTT CASQPREQGRGTEAFF - TRBJ1-1 TRBV30 -
TGTGCCAGCAGGAGACAGGGGGCAAACAATCAGCCCCAGCATTTT CASRRQGANNQPQHF - TRBJ1-5 TRBV27 TRBD1
TGTGCCAGCAGACCCGGGGGACTAGCGGGAGGACGGTCCTACAATGAGCAGTTCTTC CASRPGGLAGGRSYNEQFF - TRBJ2-1 TRBV7-9 TRBD2
TGTGCCAGCAGCCCGGACAGGCACAATGAGCAGTTCTTC CASSPDRHNEQFF - TRBJ2-1 TRBV7-7 TRBD1
TGTGCCAGCTCACCCAATAAATACGACAGGGGTCACCCCGCCTCTGGAAACACCATATATTTT CASSPNKYDRGHPASGNTIYF - TRBJ1-3 TRBV18 TRBD1
TGCGCCAGCAGCCCGAGGGGGGGGGCGAGAACCCATGGCCTGACTTTC CASSPRGGARTHGLTF few TRBJ2-6 TRBV4-1 -
TGTGCCAGCAGTTTCCGGGGGACGGCGAACACTGAAGCTTTCTTT CASSFRGTANTEAFF - TRBJ1-1 TRBV28 -
TGTGCCACAGAGGGTGGAGGTTACGAGCAGTACTTC CATEGGGYEQYF few TRBJ2-7 TRBV6-1 -
TGTGCCAGCAGCTTCGGGGAGGCGGGCTACACCTTC CASSFGEAGYTF - TRBJ1-2 TRBV7-9 -
TGTGCCAGCAGCGTAGTAGCGGGAGGGGCCTACAATGAGCAGTTCTTC CASSVVAGGAYNEQFF - TRBJ2-1 TRBV9 TRBD2
TGCGCCAGCAGCTTGGAGTTCGGTGGGCAAGGGCTGTTTTTT CASSLEFGGQGLFF once TRBJ2-2 TRBV5-1 -
TGTGCCACCGGTTGGACAGGGGGCAGTCAGCCCCAGCATTTT CATGWTGGSQPQHF - TRBJ1-5 TRBV6-5 TRBD1
TGTGCCAGCAGCGTAGGGGAGCGGGAGTGGGGTGAGCAGTTCTTC CASSVGEREWGEQFF - TRBJ2-1 TRBV9 TRBD2
TGTGCCAGCAGCCGAGGAGGGATTGGCTACACCTTC CASSRGGIGYTF - TRBJ1-2 TRBV6-6 -
TGTGCCATCAGTGACCGGGGTCGTGTCGACAATGAGCAGTTCTTC CAISDRGRVDNEQFF - TRBJ2-1 TRBV10-3 -
TGTGCCAGCAGTTTATCGGTCTCAACCGCTAACTATGGCTACACCTTC CASSLSVSTANYGYTF few TRBJ1-2 TRBV6-5 -
TGCGCCAGCAGCTTGCCGGGAACAAGCACAGATACGCAGTATTTT CASSLPGTSTDTQYF - TRBJ2-3 TRBV5-1 -
TGTGCCAGCAGTTCCTCAGGGGGGCTTGGGTACGAGCAGTACTTC CASSSSGGLGYEQYF - TRBJ2-7 TRBV28 -
TGTGCCAGCACTAAACGCGGGACAGGGAGTGGCTACACCTTC CASTKRGTGSGYTF - TRBJ1-2 TRBV6-1 TRBD1
TGTGCCAGCACCGGGACTAGCGGGAAGGAGACCCAGTACTTC CASTGTSGKETQYF - TRBJ2-5 TRBV6-7 TRBD2
TGTGCCAGCAGCTTAACGGCGGGGAAGGGCGAAAAACTGTTTTTT CASSLTAGKGEKLFF - TRBJ1-4 TRBV7-3 -
TGTGCCATTCTAGCGGGAGGGCCTAAAGCTGAGCAGTTCTTC CAILAGGPKAEQFF - TRBJ2-1 TRBV10-3 TRBD2
TGTGCCAGCAGCTTGAGGGCTAGCGGGATCTCCTACGAGCAGTACTTC CASSLRASGISYEQYF once TRBJ2-7 TRBV4-2 TRBD2
TGTGCCAGCAGAAGGGGACAGGGGGGGACTGAAGCTTTCTTT CASRRGQGGTEAFF few TRBJ1-1 TRBV6-5 TRBD1
TGTGCCAGCAGCTTAGCGGGGGGGGAGGGCAATGAGCAGTTCTTC CASSLAGGEGNEQFF - TRBJ2-1 TRBV21-1 -
TGTGCCGGCAGCCAGGGACTAGCGGGAGCCCGGCCTACCGACGAGCAGTACTTC CAGSQGLAGARPTDEQYF - TRBJ2-7 TRBV27 TRBD2
TGCGCCAGCAGCCAAGAAGCAGGAAAAGGCTACTACGAGCAGTACTTC CASSQEAGKGYYEQYF many TRBJ2-7 TRBV7-2 -
TGCGCCAGCAGACAGGATATGATCGTACTCATCTACACTGAGCAGTTCTTC CASRQDMIVLIYTEQFF few TRBJ2-1 TRBV4-3 -
TGTGCCAGCAGCTCAGGGAATCAGCCCCAGCATTTT CASSSGNQPQHF - TRBJ1-5 TRBV11-3 -
TGTGCCAGCTCCTTGGACAAGCCCCAGCATTTT CASSLDKPQHF - TRBJ1-5 TRBV2 -
TGTGCCAGTAGTCGTAGCGGGAGGGCCGCCTACGAGCAGTACTTC CASSRSGRAAYEQYF - TRBJ2-7 TRBV19 TRBD2
TGTGCCAGCAGTCGAAGTAGGGGGCAAGGAAACACCATATATTTT CASSRSRGQGNTIYF once TRBJ1-3 TRBV6-5 TRBD1
TGTGCCACCGAAAGCGTAGAACTAGCGAAAGTTGAGCAGTTCTTC CATESVELAKVEQFF - TRBJ2-1 TRBV2 TRBD2
TGTGCCAGCAGCTACGACAGGGGGAGGGTCAATGAGCAGTTCTTC CASSYDRGRVNEQFF - TRBJ2-1 TRBV5-4 TRBD1
TGTGCCAGCACCTATGCCCCGGGGACGAACACCGGGGAGCTGTTTTTT CASTYAPGTNTGELFF - TRBJ2-2 TRBV6-6 -
TGTGCCAGCAGCTCCCGCCAACAGGGGGCCGGGGGCTACACCTTC CASSSRQQGAGGYTF - TRBJ1-2 TRBV5-4 TRBD1
TGCAGTGCTTGGAGAACATATGGCTACACCTTC CSAWRTYGYTF once TRBJ1-2 TRBV20-1 -
TGTGCCAGCAGCTTATCTCAGGGAGGCGACAATGAGCAGTTCTTC CASSLSQGGDNEQFF - TRBJ2-1 TRBV7-9 -
TGTGCCAGCAGTCCAGGACTAGCGGGAGGGCCGAAGATTAGGGAGTTCTTC CASSPGLAGGPKIREFF - TRBJ2-1 TRBV27 TRBD2
TGTGCCAGCAGTGAAGGGACTAAGGAGCTTAATACGCAGTATTTT CASSEGTKELNTQYF few TRBJ2-3 TRBV6-1 -